This T cell receptor (beta chain) was profiled in a study of T cells in Graves' hyperthyroidism and ophthalmopathy. Study-level results: Ophthalmopathy was predicted by the model a median of around 5.9 months ahead of onset.

Patients were aged 18 to 65, had disease duration under 2 months, and had newly diagnosed hyperthyroidism. Each diagnosis was grounded in clinical symptoms, serum thyroxine and TRAb, thyroid ultrasound, and orbital computed tomography. V was trimmed by 5 bases and J by 5 bases, leaving 15 bases between them. Germline lookup yields CDR1 SEHNR and CDR2 FQNEAQ (reference sequence). This CDR3 has 14 amino acids. It was RNA transcripts that yielded the amplified TCR beta CDR3 regions. In the first-round RT-PCR of the TCR CDR3, the HTBI primer set was used. One entry per CDR3 protein results from TCRdb running MiXCR on the multiplex PCR reads. The sample carries about 290,000 distinct CDR3 sequences, 15% recorded once. This clonotype was seen at least ten times. What it binds is unknown.

Sequenced: blood. J is TRBJ2-5 and V is TRBV7-9, with D maybe TRBD2 (6 bases). The sequence derives from a woman aged 45-65 years with Graves' hyperthyroidism that later progressed to Graves' ophthalmopathy. CDR3 sequence (DNA): TGTGCCAGCAGCGTCATGACTAGTGGGGAGACCCAGTACTTC. Amino acid sequence: CASSVMTSGETQYF.